This T cell receptor beta chain was captured in a study of T cells in Graves' hyperthyroidism and ophthalmopathy. This clonotype was seen at least ten times. RNA transcripts were the template for amplifying TCR beta CDR3 regions. The HTBI set primed first-round TCR CDR3 RT-PCR. TCRdb re-analysed the multiplex PCR reads in MiXCR, keeping a single row per CDR3 protein. The data show about 600,000 distinct CDR3 sequences, 11% to 15% seen once. CDR3 length: 16 amino acids. The germline V gene encodes CDR1 SGHVS and CDR2 FNYEAQ. J was trimmed by 6 bases and V by 5 bases; bases with no gene match: 11. Ophthalmopathy patients had Clinical Activity Score at least 3, NOSPECS grade at least 4, duration under 3 months. PBMCs were derived from around 10 ml fresh peripheral blood.

This clonotype was obtained from a woman under 30 with Graves' ophthalmopathy. The chain employs TRBV7-6 and TRBJ2-2; TRBD2 aligns across 8 bases. The sample taken for sequencing was blood. CDR3 residues: CASSQMTAGVAGELFF. Here the CDR3 DNA reads TGTGCCAGCAGCCAAATGACAGCGGGAGTCGCCGGGGAGCTGTTTTTT.